This TCR beta chain was sequenced in a study of cytomegalovirus exposure and HLA in healthy donors. Germline CDR1 is SGHNT and CDR2 is YYREEE (reference sequence). This CDR3 comprises 14 residues. V was trimmed by 0 bases and J by 4 bases, leaving 9 bases between them. As for this clone: Its antigen is unknown.

The PCR contained 60 Vbeta and 13 Jbeta primers. The repertoire was sequenced with immunoSEQ multiplex PCR; TCRdb's copy has only in-frame clones and lacks some. The sample lists under 200,000 clones; 65% to 90% were seen once. Everyone who donated was a healthy bone marrow donor. Findings and limits, study-wide: A later analysis showed that HLA-associated TCR beta chains had undergone more clonal expansion than equally common others.

The receptor comes from a man aged 50 to 60 in good health and CMV-seropositive. Input material: PBMCs. The chain links TRBV5-4 to TRBJ2-3, with D possibly TRBD1 on 6 matching bases. CDR3 bases: TGTGCCAGCAGCTTGGGGGGGCGCCCAGATACGCAGTATTTT. Amino acids: CASSLGGRPDTQYF.